Listed below are T cell receptor beta chains from one sample, sequenced in a study of immune characterization of retroperitoneal liposarcoma. TCRdb ran MiXCR on the PCR reads and lists one entry per CDR3 protein. Among over 10,000 distinct CDR3 sequences listed, over 45% were seen once. Sequencing was carried out using tumor tissue. These receptors were taken from a female donor with retroperitoneal liposarcoma. Each CDR3 is given with its conserved first and last residue. A D gene is named only where the DNA matches it firmly. Clone size, where shown, is once, few, many, or a class for clones that have expanded.

v_gene	j_gene	d_gene	abundance	CDR3nt	CDR3aa
TRBV6-1	TRBJ2-1	NA	medium-sized	TGTGCCAGCAGTCCCTCGTCAACCTACAATGAGCAGTTCTTC	CASSPSSTYNEQFF
TRBV6-1	TRBJ2-5	NA	NA	TGTGCCAGCAGAGGGGGTCCCTACAATGAGCAGTACTTC	CASRGGPYNEQYF
TRBV27	TRBJ2-1	NA	NA	TGTGCCAGCAACCTAGGGAGTTCTGGCTACAATGAGCAGTTCTTC	CASNLGSSGYNEQFF
TRBV27	TRBJ2-1	NA	NA	TGTGCCAGCAGGACCCCGACAGACTACAATGAGCAGTTCTTC	CASRTPTDYNEQFF
TRBV12-3/TRBV12-4	TRBJ2-7	NA	NA	TGTGCCAGCAGTTTATCGAGCCGCGGGGCAACCCAGTACTTC	CASSLSSRGATQYF
TRBV4-1	TRBJ2-5	NA	NA	TGCGCCAGCAGCCAAGTTACGGTGGAGACCCAGTACTTC	CASSQVTVETQYF
TRBV6-1	TRBJ1-5	NA	NA	TGTGCCAGCAGTCCCTCAGGGGGCAATCAGCCCCAGCATTTT	CASSPSGGNQPQHF
TRBV6-1	TRBJ2-1	NA	medium-sized	TGTGCCAGCAGTGAAATGGTAGGTGGGTTCTACGAGCAGTTCTTC	CASSEMVGGFYEQFF
TRBV7-6	TRBJ2-3	NA	NA	TGTGCCAGCAGCTTAATCGGAGCCGCAGCTACGCAGTATTTT	CASSLIGAAATQYF
TRBV27	TRBJ2-6	NA	NA	TGTGCCAGCAGTATCACAGGGTCTGGGGCCAACGTCCTGACTTTC	CASSITGSGANVLTF